The clone carrying this T cell receptor (beta chain) was recorded once. Its antigen is not known. The data were taken from a study of OX40 agonist ivuxolimab in advanced cancers. Study results and caveats: Expanded clones were, on average, more numerous among CD8+ T cells than CD4+. The antigens recognized by the expanded peripheral T cells, that is their antigen specificity, were not determined. Clones of CD4+ and CD8+ blood T cells grew by week 6 at doses of 0.1 to 3.0 mg/kg.

The protocol was immunoSEQ multiplex PCR, while the TCRdb copy is restricted to in-frame clones and leaves out a portion. The table lists tens of thousands of clones, approximately 86% of them singletons. V was pared by 6 bases and J by 2 bases, with 3 bases of the junction left unmatched. The CDR3 is 14 amino acids. CDR1 SQVTM and CDR2 ANQGSEA come from the germline V gene. The receptor was isolated from an adult with an advanced solid tumor such as melanoma, head and neck, liver or kidney cancer. V usage is TRBV29-1 and J usage is TRBJ1-5; TRBD1 aligns across 11 bases. Source: CD4+ or CD8+ T cells sorted from blood, taken in a trial of the OX40 agonist ivuxolimab. CDR3 loop: CSVRTGGGNQPQHF. For the CDR3, the DNA is TGCAGCGTACGGACAGGGGGCGGCAATCAGCCCCAGCATTTT.